This T cell receptor (beta chain) was obtained from a study of spatial heterogeneity in lung cancer (dated by TCRdb to the late 2010s). With regard to the full study: Beta-chain transcripts were consistently detected in greater numbers than alpha-chain transcripts, which likely reflected higher beta-chain transcript abundance. Both alpha and beta chains were TCR-sequenced in samples taken at surgery, namely 220 tumor regions, around 61 matched nontumor lung samples and about 58 PBMC samples. In the raw uncorrected reads, each unique combination of TCR and UMI appeared more than ten times on average. Nonsynonymous mutation counts, determined by whole-exome sequencing of tumor tissue, were related to TCR repertoire features. The study quantitatively compared TCR alpha and beta repertoires across multiple tumor regions, matched nontumor lung and blood in non-small cell lung cancer.

Libraries were built with 5' RACE. The listed sequencing device is NextSeq 500. The TCR library protocol attached a unique molecular identifier to each TCR cDNA molecule to allow correction of PCR and sequencing errors. Regarding the original processing steps: Decombinator tools were used for TCR identification, UMI-based error correction and CDR3 extraction. TCRs above a frequency of 2 per 1,000, corresponding to the top 1% of the tumor frequency distribution, were defined as expanded. Each repertoire was subsampled 100 times to 5,000 TCRs, after which Renyi diversity was computed with the R vegan package. CDR3 similarity networks were built from amino acid triplet string-kernel similarity, connecting CDR3s with pairwise similarity above 0.82. Using fastp trimming at Q25 and MiXCR clonotype assembly, TCRdb reanalyzed the public sequencing data and kept in-frame beta chains. CDR3 protein duplicates are merged, each entry listing the most common genes and DNA. Here the V and J calls rest on TCRdb's processing, not on the authors' analysis. This sample has about 82,000 distinct CDR3 sequences in its table, and approximately 12% of those were observed once. Roughly 4.2% of the sample is taken by the ten largest.

This clonotype was counted many times. Its antigen is currently not known. The input lacks base qualities; no much larger clone sits a single base away. The paper's findings and limits, for the study overall: Additional single-cell paired TCR alpha and beta sequencing was considered necessary to confirm, at a functional level, the hypothesis that regional TCRs recognize regional mutations. Ubiquitous expanded tumor TCRs were found in blood more often at tumor resection than at routine follow-up.

The CDR3 runs 15 amino acids, cysteine and phenylalanine included. CDR3 DNA is the only sequence kept; it has 45 bases, read in frame from the first base. V loses 2 bases at its end and J loses 2 bases; junction bases beyond the gene matches: 4. CDR1 and CDR2 are drawn from the germline V gene (reference sequence): PRHDT, FYEKMQ. In light of the paper, this sample's time point label describes: sample taken at primary tumor resection. Without any cell sorting, TCR sequencing was performed on whole RNA extracted either from tumor and nontumor lung tissue or from cryopreserved PBMC samples. The donors were around 69 patients from the lung TRACERx cohort who had early-stage, untreated non-small cell lung cancer. Only patients for whom sufficient RNA was available from at least two tumor regions were selected for TCR sequencing.

This chain joins TRBV13 to TRBJ2-7, with TRBD2 identical over 9 junction bases. This clonotype was sampled from a male donor with early-stage non-small cell lung cancer. The source material was PBMCs, sampled at surgery. The CDR3 in this case is CASSLRGGATYEQYF. The DNA is as follows: TGTGCCAGCAGCTTACGCGGGGGGGCCACCTACGAGCAGTACTTC.